This paragraph reports one T cell receptor (beta chain). Trimming took 4 bases from V and 4 from J, leaving 11 bases between them. The CDR3 has 13 residues. The germline gives CDR1 SGDLS, CDR2 YYNGEE. This entry comes from a study of patients and donors after allogeneic stem cell transplantation. TCRdb itself ran the RT-PCR reads through MiXCR, one entry per CDR3 protein. The table includes hundreds of thousands of distinct CDR3 sequences, approximately 16% detected once. This sequence originates from a human donor who was either an allogeneic HSCT recipient or a stem cell or donor lymphocyte infusion donor (not recorded which). It is not recorded whose cells these are; they may come from a transplant donor. Sequencing was done on a sample of blood, either unsorted or a sorted T cell fraction (not recorded which). The chain joins TRBV9 to TRBJ1-2; the D gene is possibly TRBD1 (6 bases). This CDR3 reads CASSSPQGYGYTF. The CDR3 DNA reads TGTGCCAGCAGCTCACCACAGGGCTATGGCTACACCTTC.